The 24 T cell receptor beta chains given below trace back to one sample, sequenced in a study of T cell repertoires in cytomegalovirus infection. Using its own MiXCR run on the reads, TCRdb lists one record per CDR3 protein. The repertoire holds roughly 300,000 distinct CDR3 sequences, more than 8% seen once, with roughly 4.5% in the top ten. Sequenced input: PBMCs. The receptors stem from a human donor in good health (CMV status not recorded). Some clones in this sample may be carry-over from other donors' samples.

This clonotype has a handful of counts. This chain joins TRBV7-3 and TRBJ2-3, with D possibly being TRBD1 or TRBD2 (5 bases each). The germline V gene has CDR1 SGHTA and CDR2 FQGTGA. Between the trimmed V and J ends, which lost 0 bases and 6 bases, there was a span of 13 bases. CDR3 length equals 15 residues. CDR3 protein: CASSLTGSRGDTQYF. The DNA of the CDR3 is TGTGCCAGCAGCTTAACAGGGAGTAGGGGCGATACGCAGTATTTT.

Only a few counts were recorded for this clonotype. The rearrangement uses TRBV29-1 and TRBJ2-1; D is unresolved. The germline CDR1 and CDR2 sequences are SQVTM and ANQGSEA. CDR3 size: 9 residues. Trimming pared 4 bases from V and 10 bases from J, leaving 5 bases between. The CDR3 DNA reads TGCAGCGTTGTGCCCGAGCAGTTCTTC. This sequence encodes CSVVPEQFF.

This clonotype was picked up a small number of times. The chain joins TRBV28 to TRBJ1-2; 7 positions match TRBD1. V lost 4 bases, J lost 4 bases, and 9 bases stayed unmatched. Per the germline V gene, CDR1 is MDHEN and CDR2 is SYDVKM. The CDR3 is 15 residues long. Written as DNA, the CDR3 is TGTGCCAGCAGTTCATCCGGGACAGCGGGCTATGGCTACACCTTC. Its translation is CASSSSGTAGYGYTF.

This clonotype was detected a few times. The rearrangement links TRBV7-1 to TRBJ1-4, with TRBD1 matching over 8 bases. TRBV7-1 belongs to the ORF category, with a function that is uncertain. The J segment lost 7 bases and the V segment lost 5 bases, leaving 6 bases of the junction unmatched. The CDR3 runs to 14 residues. CDR3 nucleotide sequence: TGTGCCAGCAGCCCCGGACAGGGATCTGAAAAACTGTTTTTT. It is translated as CASSPGQGSEKLFF.

This clonotype was recorded many times. The chain is built from TRBV4-3 and TRBJ1-1; 8 nucleotides agree with TRBD1. CDR1 and CDR2 from the germline V gene are LGHNA and YSLEER. V was clipped by 1 base and J by 1 base; unmatched bases: 11. The CDR3 runs to 18 residues. CDR3 amino acids: CASSQVFQGALTNTEAFF. Written as DNA, the CDR3 is TGCGCCAGCAGCCAAGTATTTCAGGGGGCGCTTACGAACACTGAAGCTTTCTTT.

This clonotype was detected only a few times. This chain joins TRBV10-2 and TRBJ2-2; tentatively, D is TRBD2 (6 bases). V was pared by 11 bases and J by 6 bases, with 13 bases between. The germline V gene has CDR1 WSHSY and CDR2 SAAADI. CDR3 size: 12 residues. CDR3 protein: CAPFGGAGELFF. DNA of the CDR3: TGCGCCCCATTCGGCGGGGCCGGGGAGCTGTTTTTT.

The sample holds many counts of this clonotype. V gene TRBV6-2 or TRBV6-3 combines with J gene TRBJ1-1; TRBD1 matches at 11 bases. CDR3 length: 13 amino acids. From germline, CDR1 is MNHEY and CDR2 SVGEGT. After removal of 10 bases from V and 3 bases from J, the junction contained 4 bases not matched to a gene. The CDR3, as DNA: TGTGCCACTCGGGGACAGGGGGACACTGAAGCTTTCTTT. As protein: CATRGQGDTEAFF.

In its sample, this clonotype was seen a few times. The J gene is TRBJ2-1, the V gene TRBV28; no clear D gene. The V and J ends lost 6 bases and 5 bases respectively, with 14 bases between them. The CDR3 totals 14 residues. CDR1 is MDHEN and CDR2 is SYDVKM in the germline V gene. CDR3 nucleotide sequence: TGTGCCAGCAGAGTGAAGTGGGCCGACAATGAGCAGTTCTTC. Its protein product is CASRVKWADNEQFF.

The sample holds many counts of this clonotype. The rearrangement links TRBV12-3 or TRBV12-4 to TRBJ2-7, with a weak D call TRBD2 (5 bases). Deletions cut 6 bases from V and 0 bases from J, with 9 bases between. This CDR3 comprises 13 residues. CDR3 DNA sequence: TGTGCCAGCAGAGGACTTCACTCCTACGAGCAGTACTTC. Translated: CASRGLHSYEQYF.

CDR3 sequence: CASSDNWGYEQYF. Written as DNA, the CDR3 is TGTGCCAGCAGTGACAACTGGGGCTACGAGCAGTACTTC. The chain carries TRBV6-2 or TRBV6-3 and TRBJ2-7, with no clear D. Germline CDR1 reads MNHEY; CDR2 reads SVGEGT. The V end lost 5 bases, the J end lost 3 bases, and 11 bases lay between the germline ends. CDR3 length equals 13 residues.

This sequence joins TRBV30 and TRBJ2-3, with D tentatively TRBD2 (6 bases). V was cut by 0 bases and J by 3 bases, with 10 bases left in between. Germline values: CDR1 GTSNPN, CDR2 SVGIG (reference sequence). This CDR3 spans 14 amino acids. Written as DNA, the CDR3 is TGTGCCTGGAGTGTAAAGGCGGGAACAGATACGCAGTATTTT. It codes for CAWSVKAGTDTQYF.

This clonotype was seen at least ten times. The chain links TRBV7-2 to TRBJ1-5, with D maybe TRBD1 (5 bases). CDR1 is SGHTA, CDR2 FQGNSA, per germline. This CDR3 has 13 residues. Trimming removed 5 bases at V and 0 bases at J, with 5 bases between. CDR3 DNA: TGTGCCAGCAGCCAGGGTAGCAATCAGCCCCAGCATTTT. The encoded protein is CASSQGSNQPQHF.

This clonotype was counted ten times or more. V and J are TRBV12-5 and TRBJ2-3; D is perhaps TRBD1 (5 bases). CDR3 length equals 9 residues. Germline values: CDR1 LGHNT, CDR2 FRNRAP. Trimming pared 5 bases from V and 12 bases from J, leaving 6 bases between. The CDR3 DNA reads as TGTGCTAGTGGTGGGGCCCAGTATTTT. Amino acid sequence: CASGGAQYF.

This clonotype was observed many times. This chain's CDR3 is CASSSGQGQGGYTF. In nucleotides, the CDR3 is TGTGCCAGCAGCTCGGGACAGGGGCAGGGAGGCTACACCTTC. The gene calls are TRBV11-2 and TRBJ1-2; 10 positions match TRBD1. CDR1 and CDR2 (germline): SGHAT, FQNNGV. V shed 4 bases, J shed 8 bases, and the junction held 7 bases outside the gene matches. The length of the CDR3 is 14 residues.

The V gene is TRBV28, the J gene TRBJ2-1; 12 bases align to TRBD2. V shed 6 bases, J shed 7 bases, and the junction held 10 bases outside the gene matches. Germline-derived CDR1 and CDR2 are MDHEN and SYDVKM. CDR3 length equals 16 residues. The CDR3 reads CASSFPTSGRGNEQFF. CDR3 coding DNA: TGTGCCAGCAGCTTTCCGACTAGCGGGAGAGGGAATGAGCAGTTCTTC.

The genes are TRBV12-3 or TRBV12-4 and TRBJ2-7; D gene unclear. The CDR3 totals 13 residues. V gave up 7 bases and J gave up 4 bases, with 14 bases separating them. CDR3 sequence: CASKRSLGYEQYF. In nucleotides, the CDR3 is TGTGCCAGCAAGAGATCCCTGGGATACGAGCAGTACTTC.

The chain couples TRBV6-6 to TRBJ1-1; tentatively, D is TRBD1 (6 bases). Germline CDR1 MNHNY, CDR2 SVGAGI (reference sequence). Between the trimmed V and J ends, which lost 5 bases and 6 bases, there was a span of 25 bases. This CDR3 is built from 17 residues. CDR3 nucleotide sequence: TGTGCCAGCAGTCCCGGACGGCTGGGGGGCCCGACCGCTGAAGCTTTCTTT. Amino acids: CASSPGRLGGPTAEAFF.

The table lists this clonotype with many counts. This rearrangement joins TRBV28 to TRBJ1-6, with D unclear. V shed 6 bases and J shed 7 bases, with 10 bases lying between them. Germline CDR1 and CDR2: MDHEN and SYDVKM. This CDR3 comprises 13 residues. The CDR3 DNA reads as TGTGCCAGCAGGCCAACACAGAATTCACCCCTCCACTTT. Its protein is CASRPTQNSPLHF.

This clonotype was picked up many times. The rearrangement uses TRBV7-9 and TRBJ1-1; D remains unclear. The V and J ends lost 5 bases and 2 bases respectively, with 12 bases between them. Germline V gene lookup returns CDR1 SEHNR and CDR2 FQNEAQ (reference sequence). The CDR3 spans 14 residues. CDR3 DNA sequence: TGTGCCAGCAGCCTTGAAGGTGGAAACACTGAAGCTTTCTTT. This translates into CASSLEGGNTEAFF.

This clonotype has a count of ten or more. The chain combines TRBV7-6 with TRBJ2-2, with 8 bases that match TRBD1. V gave up 5 bases and J gave up 5 bases; unmatched junction bases: 7. The V gene's germline CDR1 is SGHVS and CDR2 FNYEAQ. The CDR3 length is 15 residues. The CDR3 sequence is CASSPGQGGTGELFF. The DNA for the CDR3 is TGTGCCAGCAGCCCCGGACAGGGTGGAACCGGGGAGCTGTTTTTT. Full variable domain (rest looked up from reference TRBV7-6 and TRBJ2-2): GAGVSQSPRYKVTKRGQDVALRCDPISGHVSLYWYRQALGQGPEFLTYFNYEAQQDKSGLPNDRFSAERPEGSISTLTIQRTEQRDSAMYRCASSPGQGGTGELFFGEGSRLTVL.

This clonotype was counted only a few times. The CDR3 sequence: CASSPETALNTEAFF. DNA of the CDR3: TGTGCCAGCAGCCCGGAGACAGCCTTGAACACTGAAGCTTTCTTT. The genes are TRBV2 and TRBJ1-1; D may be TRBD1 (5 bases). The V and J ends lost 6 bases and 0 bases respectively, with 14 bases between them. This CDR3 is 15 amino acids long. The germline CDR1 and CDR2 sequences are SNHLY and FYNNEI.

This clonotype was detected a few times. This sequence joins TRBV20-1 and TRBJ2-7; a weak D match, TRBD2 (7 bases). Germline V lookup: CDR1 DFQATT, CDR2 SNEGSKA (reference sequence). The CDR3 sequence is 13 residues long. V shed 6 bases and J shed 9 bases, with 21 bases lying between them. CDR3 loop: CSAGGLSGAGQYF. The CDR3 DNA reads as TGCAGTGCGGGGGGGCTCTCAGGGGCAGGGCAGTACTTC.

This clonotype was counted a few times. V and J are TRBV27 and TRBJ1-5; TRBD1 is a possible D gene (5 bases). This CDR3 region has 22 residues. Germline CDR1 MNHEY, CDR2 SMNVEV (reference sequence). V was trimmed by 5 bases and J by 1 base, leaving 33 bases between them. CDR3 region: CASSPMSRGLWQGGISNQPQHF. DNA for the CDR3: TGTGCCAGCAGTCCCATGTCACGGGGTTTGTGGCAGGGTGGTATAAGCAATCAGCCCCAGCATTTT.

This chain links TRBV7-3 with TRBJ2-4; maybe TRBD1 (6 bases). Germline V lookup: CDR1 SGHTA, CDR2 FQGTGA. V lost 4 bases and J lost 3, with 16 bases in between. This CDR3 spans 16 amino acids. CDR3: CASSSQGYSGKNIQYF. CDR3 sequence (DNA): TGTGCCAGCAGCTCCCAGGGGTATTCGGGCAAAAACATTCAGTACTTC.